The 8 T cell receptor beta chains below all came from one sample that was sequenced in a study of early T cells in non-severe SARS-CoV-2 infection. TCRdb re-derived calls from the 5' RACE reads in MiXCR, one entry per CDR3 protein. Of tens of thousands of distinct CDR3 sequences listed, 16% are singletons. The sample was whole blood, taken at baseline. The receptors shown here come from an adult who was a healthcare worker with PCR-confirmed SARS-CoV-2 infection or an uninfected control (not recorded which).

V usage is TRBV14 and J usage is TRBJ2-3; D not resolved. Germline CDR1 is SGHDN and CDR2 is FVKESK. The CDR3 has 11 amino acids. V dropped 8 bases and J dropped 6 bases, with 9 bases sitting between them. The CDR3 DNA is TGTGCCAGCCCGACCGCGGATACGCAGTATTTT. Its protein is CASPTADTQYF.

J is TRBJ2-2 and V is TRBV12-3 or TRBV12-4; D may be TRBD1 or TRBD2 (5 bases each). The CDR3 contains 11 residues. Trimming cost V 6 bases and J 13 bases, with 12 bases left between them. The CDR3 region has the DNA TGTGCCAGCAGGGGACGTCCCCCGCTGTTTTTT. Amino acid sequence: CASRGRPPLFF.

This clonotype was detected only a few times. V and J are TRBV2 and TRBJ1-6, with D perhaps TRBD1 (6 bases). Trimming stripped 7 bases from V and 8 bases from J, with 15 bases between. The CDR3 length is 14 residues. Germline V gene data show CDR1 as SNHLY and CDR2 as FYNNEI. CDR3 residues: CASTGAHNYSPLHF. DNA for the CDR3: TGTGCCAGCACGGGGGCGCATAATTATTCACCCCTCCACTTT.

V gene TRBV6-5 combines with J gene TRBJ2-7, with TRBD2 as a possible D gene (6 bases). V dropped 5 bases and J dropped 0 bases, with 8 bases sitting between them. The germline gives CDR1 MNHEY, CDR2 SVGAGI. The CDR3 totals 13 residues. The CDR3 DNA follows: TGTGCCAGCAGTGCGACTAGCTCCTACGAGCAGTACTTC. It specifies CASSATSSYEQYF.

The V gene is TRBV28, the J gene TRBJ2-7; TRBD1 aligns across 7 bases. The CDR3 is made up of 15 amino acids. The trim removed 6 bases at V and 0 bases at J, leaving 8 bases unmatched. The germline gives CDR1 MDHEN, CDR2 SYDVKM. The CDR3 here is CASSPGQPSSYEQYF. CDR3 in DNA: TGTGCCAGCAGCCCGGGACAGCCGAGCTCCTACGAGCAGTACTTC.

This chain links TRBV20-1 with TRBJ2-7, with a tentative D call TRBD2 (5 bases). Germline lookup yields CDR1 DFQATT and CDR2 SNEGSKA (reference sequence). The CDR3 consists of 13 residues. The germline V and J ends were trimmed by 3 bases and 4 bases, with 13 bases remaining between them. The CDR3 here is CSARGSAEYEQYF. CDR3 DNA: TGCAGTGCTAGGGGTAGCGCGGAGTACGAGCAGTACTTC.

The J gene is TRBJ2-3, the V gene TRBV7-2; D perhaps matches TRBD2 (5 bases). This CDR3 is 12 amino acids long. CDR1 SGHTA and CDR2 FQGNSA come from the germline V gene. The germline V and J ends were trimmed by 5 bases and 8 bases, with 11 bases remaining between them. Here the CDR3 reads CASSLVGSTQYF. DNA for the CDR3: TGTGCCAGCAGCCTAGTGGGGAGTACGCAGTATTTT.

V is TRBV5-1 and J is TRBJ1-1; 8 bases map to TRBD1. V dropped 4 bases and J dropped 11; count of bases not matched to a gene: 10. Germline V gene data show CDR1 as SGHRS and CDR2 as YFSETQ. The CDR3 contains 13 residues. CDR3 DNA sequence: TGCGCCAGCAGCCCGCGACAGGGACAGGCCGCTTTCTTT. It specifies CASSPRQGQAAFF.